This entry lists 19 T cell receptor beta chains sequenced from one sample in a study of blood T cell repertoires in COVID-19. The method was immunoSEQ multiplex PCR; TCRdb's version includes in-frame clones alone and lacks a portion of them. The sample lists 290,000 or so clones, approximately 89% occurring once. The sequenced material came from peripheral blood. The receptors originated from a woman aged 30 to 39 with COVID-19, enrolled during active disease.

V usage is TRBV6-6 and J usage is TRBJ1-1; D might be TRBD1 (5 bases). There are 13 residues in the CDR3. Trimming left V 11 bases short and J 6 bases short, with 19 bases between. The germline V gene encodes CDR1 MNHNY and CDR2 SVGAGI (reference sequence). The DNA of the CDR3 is TGTGCCTGCGGGCGGGGGGTAGGGTCTGAAGCTTTCTTT. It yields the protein CACGRGVGSEAFF.

Here the CDR3 reads CASSSRESGSTDTQYF. CDR3 in DNA: TGTGCCAGCAGCTCCCGGGAGAGCGGAAGCACAGATACGCAGTATTTT. The genes are TRBV13 and TRBJ2-3; D is possibly TRBD2 (6 bases). This CDR3 has 16 amino acids. The V end was cut by 4 bases, the J end by 0 bases, with 14 bases between. CDR1 and CDR2 from the germline V gene are PRHDT and FYEKMQ (reference sequence).

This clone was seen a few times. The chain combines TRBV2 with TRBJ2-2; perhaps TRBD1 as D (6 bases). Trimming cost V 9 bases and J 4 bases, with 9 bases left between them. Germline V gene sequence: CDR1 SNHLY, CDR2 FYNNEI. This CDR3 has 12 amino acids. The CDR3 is CASQGSTGELFF. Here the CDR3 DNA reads TGTGCCAGTCAGGGGAGCACCGGGGAGCTGTTTTTT.

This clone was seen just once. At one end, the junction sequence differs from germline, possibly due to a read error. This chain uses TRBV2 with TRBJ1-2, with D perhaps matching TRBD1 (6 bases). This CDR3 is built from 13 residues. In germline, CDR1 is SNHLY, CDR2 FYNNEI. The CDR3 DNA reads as TGTGCCAGCAGGCTTACAGGGAACTCTGGCTACACCTTC. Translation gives CASRLTGNSGYTF.

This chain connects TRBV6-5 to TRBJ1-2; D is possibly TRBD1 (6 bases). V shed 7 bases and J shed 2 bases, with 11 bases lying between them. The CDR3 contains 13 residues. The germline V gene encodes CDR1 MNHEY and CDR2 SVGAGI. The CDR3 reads CASTTGNNYGYTF. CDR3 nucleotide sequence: TGTGCCAGCACCACAGGGAACAACTATGGCTACACCTTC.

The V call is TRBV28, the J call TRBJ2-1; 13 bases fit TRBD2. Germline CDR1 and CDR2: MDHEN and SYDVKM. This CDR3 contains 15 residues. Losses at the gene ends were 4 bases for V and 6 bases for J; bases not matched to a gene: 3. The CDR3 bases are TGTGCCAGCAGTTCCCGGACTAGCGGGAGCAATGAGCAGTTCTTC. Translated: CASSSRTSGSNEQFF.

Written as DNA, the CDR3 is TGTGCCAGCAGCTTAGTACTCGGTCGTCACGAGCAGTACTTC. It encodes CASSLVLGRHEQYF. The V gene is TRBV11-2, the J gene TRBJ2-7; D call uncertain. Germline CDR1 reads SGHAT; CDR2 reads FQNNGV. V lost 1 base to trimming and J lost 5 bases, with 12 bases between them. CDR3 length equals 14 residues.

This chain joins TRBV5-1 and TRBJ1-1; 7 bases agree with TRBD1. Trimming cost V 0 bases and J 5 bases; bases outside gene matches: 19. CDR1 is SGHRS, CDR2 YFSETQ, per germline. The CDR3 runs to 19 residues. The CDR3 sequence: CASSLGMWDSRSTRTEAFF. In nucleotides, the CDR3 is TGCGCCAGCAGCTTGGGTATGTGGGACAGCCGATCTACGCGGACTGAAGCTTTCTTT.

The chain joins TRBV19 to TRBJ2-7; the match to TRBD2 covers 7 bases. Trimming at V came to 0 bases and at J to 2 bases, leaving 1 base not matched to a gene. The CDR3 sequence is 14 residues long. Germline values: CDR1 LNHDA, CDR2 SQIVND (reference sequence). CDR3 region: CASSIDGTTYEQYF. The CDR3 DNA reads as TGTGCCAGTAGTATAGACGGGACTACCTACGAGCAGTACTTC.

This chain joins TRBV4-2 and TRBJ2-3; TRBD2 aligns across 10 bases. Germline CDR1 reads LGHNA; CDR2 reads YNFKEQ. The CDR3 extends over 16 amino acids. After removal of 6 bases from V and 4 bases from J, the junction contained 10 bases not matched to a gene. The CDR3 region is CASRFRLAGDADTQYF. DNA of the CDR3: TGTGCCAGCAGATTCAGGCTAGCGGGAGACGCAGATACGCAGTATTTT.

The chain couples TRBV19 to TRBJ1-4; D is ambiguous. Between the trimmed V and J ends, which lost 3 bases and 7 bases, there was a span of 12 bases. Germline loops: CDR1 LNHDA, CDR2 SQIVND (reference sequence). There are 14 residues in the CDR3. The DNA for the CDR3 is TGTGCCAGTAGTATCGATAGCGAAGGTGAAAAACTGTTTTTT. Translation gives CASSIDSEGEKLFF.

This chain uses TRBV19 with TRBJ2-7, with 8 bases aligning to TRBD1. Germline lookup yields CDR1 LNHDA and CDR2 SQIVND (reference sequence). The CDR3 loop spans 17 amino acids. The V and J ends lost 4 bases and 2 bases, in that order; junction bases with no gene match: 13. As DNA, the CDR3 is TGTGCCAGTAGTAAAGACCTTCAGACAGGGGTGGCCTACGAGCAGTACTTC. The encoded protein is CASSKDLQTGVAYEQYF.

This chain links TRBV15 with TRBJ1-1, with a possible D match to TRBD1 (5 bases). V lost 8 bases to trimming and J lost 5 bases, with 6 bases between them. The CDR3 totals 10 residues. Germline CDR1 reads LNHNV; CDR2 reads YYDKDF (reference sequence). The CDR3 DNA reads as TGTGCCACCGGGGGGACTGAAGCTTTCTTT. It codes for CATGGTEAFF. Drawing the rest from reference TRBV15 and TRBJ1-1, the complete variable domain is DAMVIQNPRYQVTQFGKPVTLSCSQTLNHNVMYWYQQKSSQAPKLLFHYYDKDFNNEADTPDNFQSRRPNTSFCFLDIRSPGLGDTAMYLCATGGTEAFFGQGTRLTVV.

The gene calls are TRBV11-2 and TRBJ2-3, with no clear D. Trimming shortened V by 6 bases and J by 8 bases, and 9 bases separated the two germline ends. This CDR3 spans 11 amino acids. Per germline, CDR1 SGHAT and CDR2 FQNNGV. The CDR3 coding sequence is TGTGCCAGCAGTCTCGATAGTACGCAGTATTTT. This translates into CASSLDSTQYF.

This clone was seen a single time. The DNA for the CDR3 is TGCAGTGCTAGTCGACTAGCGGGAACGGGCGAGCAGTACTTC. This sequence encodes CSASRLAGTGEQYF. V gene TRBV20-1 combines with J gene TRBJ2-7; 11 nucleotides agree with TRBD2. Germline assignment: CDR1 DFQATT and CDR2 SNEGSKA (reference sequence). This CDR3 has 14 residues. The J segment lost 6 bases and the V segment lost 3 bases, leaving 7 bases of the junction unmatched.

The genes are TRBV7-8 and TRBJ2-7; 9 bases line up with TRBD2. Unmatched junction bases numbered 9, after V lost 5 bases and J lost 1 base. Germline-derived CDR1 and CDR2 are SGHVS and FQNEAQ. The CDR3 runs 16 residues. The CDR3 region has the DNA TGTGCCAGCAGCCCCACCGGGACTAGCAGTTCCTACGAGCAGTACTTC. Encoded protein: CASSPTGTSSSYEQYF.

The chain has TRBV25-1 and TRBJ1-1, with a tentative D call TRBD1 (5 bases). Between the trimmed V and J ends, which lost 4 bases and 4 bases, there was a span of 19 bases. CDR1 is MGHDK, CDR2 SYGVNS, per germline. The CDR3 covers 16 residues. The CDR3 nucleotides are TGTGCCAGCAGTGGGGCGCAGGGCTCTAGGAGCACTGAAGCTTTCTTT. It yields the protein CASSGAQGSRSTEAFF.

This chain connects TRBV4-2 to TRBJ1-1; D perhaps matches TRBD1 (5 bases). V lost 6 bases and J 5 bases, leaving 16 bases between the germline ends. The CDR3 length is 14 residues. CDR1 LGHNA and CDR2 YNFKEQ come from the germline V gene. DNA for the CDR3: TGTGCCAGCAGTCCTACAACGGGGGTTACTGAAGCTTTCTTT. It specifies CASSPTTGVTEAFF.

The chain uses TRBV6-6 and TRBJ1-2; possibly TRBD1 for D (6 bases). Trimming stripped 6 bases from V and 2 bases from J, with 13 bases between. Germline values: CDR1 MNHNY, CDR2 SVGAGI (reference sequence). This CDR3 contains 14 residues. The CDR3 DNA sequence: TGTGCCAGCAGCGAAAGGACAGACAACTATGGCTACACCTTC. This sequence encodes CASSERTDNYGYTF.